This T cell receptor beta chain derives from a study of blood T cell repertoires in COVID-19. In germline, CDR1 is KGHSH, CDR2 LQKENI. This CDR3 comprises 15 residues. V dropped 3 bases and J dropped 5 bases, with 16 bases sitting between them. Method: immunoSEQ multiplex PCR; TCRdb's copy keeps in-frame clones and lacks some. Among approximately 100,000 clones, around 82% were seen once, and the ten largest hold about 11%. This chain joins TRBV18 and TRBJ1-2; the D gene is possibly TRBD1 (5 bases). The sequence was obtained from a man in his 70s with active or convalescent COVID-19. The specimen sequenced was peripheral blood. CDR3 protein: CASSPIKTEYYGYTF. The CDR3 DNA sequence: TGTGCCAGCTCACCTATAAAGACAGAGTATTATGGCTACACCTTC. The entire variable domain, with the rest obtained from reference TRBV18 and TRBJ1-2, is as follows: NAGVMQNPRHLVRRRGQEARLRCSPMKGHSHVYWYRQLPEEGLKFMVYLQKENIIDESGMPKERFSAEFPKEGPSILRIQQVVRGDSAAYFCASSPIKTEYYGYTFGSGTRLTVV.